These 15 T cell receptor beta chains were sequenced from one sample in a study of T cell responses to AZD1222 COVID-19 vaccine. Here immunoSEQ multiplex PCR was the method, and the copy in TCRdb shows in-frame clones only, minus some. The table includes about 130,000 clones, 75% to 95% detected once. This specimen consisted of peripheral blood, obtained on day 0 of AZD1222 vaccination. All receptors come from an adult in good health.

The CDR3 DNA follows: TGCGCCAGCAGCCACGGGATTCATAATTCACCCCTCCACTTT. As protein: CASSHGIHNSPLHF. The chain employs TRBV5-1 and TRBJ1-6; no definite D call. The germline V and J ends were trimmed by 4 bases and 5 bases, with 10 bases remaining between them. The CDR3 is 14 residues long. Germline CDR1 reads SGHRS; CDR2 reads YFSETQ.

V gene TRBV7-3 combines with J gene TRBJ2-2; 13 bases are shared with TRBD2. The CDR3 runs 15 residues. Germline V gives CDR1 SGHTA, CDR2 FQGTGA. After removal of 5 bases from V and 6 bases from J, the junction contained 3 bases not matched to a gene. In DNA, the CDR3 is TGTGCCAGCAGCCCAGGACTAGCGGGAGCCGGGGAGCTGTTTTTT. Its protein is CASSPGLAGAGELFF.

The chain links TRBV15 to TRBJ1-2; no definite D call. Germline CDR1 and CDR2: LNHNV and YYDKDF (reference sequence). The CDR3 consists of 15 residues. The V gene lost 0 bases and the J gene lost 7 bases, with 15 bases spanning the gap. The CDR3 DNA is TGTGCCACCAGCAGAGATTTAGGGCAGTATGTTGGCTACACCTTC. Translation gives CATSRDLGQYVGYTF.

This chain links TRBV14 with TRBJ1-4, with TRBD1 matching over 7 bases. CDR3 length equals 15 residues. V lost 4 bases to trimming and J lost 4 bases; unmatched junction nucleotides: 6. Germline V CDR1 and CDR2: SGHDN, FVKESK. The CDR3 protein is CASSPSRGLNEKLFF. CDR3 sequence (DNA): TGTGCCAGCAGCCCTTCAAGGGGGCTTAATGAAAAACTGTTTTTT.

The J gene is TRBJ2-5, the V gene TRBV7-3, with D maybe TRBD2 (5 bases). Deletions cut 9 bases from V and 6 bases from J, with 17 bases between. This CDR3 has 13 amino acids. The V gene's germline CDR1 is SGHTA and CDR2 FQGTGA. Here the CDR3 DNA reads TGTGCCAGGGGTGGGGAGAATTGGAAGACCCAGTACTTC. This translates into CARGGENWKTQYF. The full variable domain, completed using reference TRBV7-3 and TRBJ2-5, is GAGVSQTPSNKVTEKGKYVELRCDPISGHTALYWYRQSLGQGPEFLIYFQGTGAADDSGLPNDRFFAVRPEGSVSTLKIQRTERGDSAVYLCARGGENWKTQYFGPGTRLLVL.

The genes are TRBV29-1 and TRBJ1-1; TRBD1 matches 10 bases. The CDR3 extends over 15 amino acids. V lost 6 bases and J lost 0; bases outside the gene matches: 7. Germline V gene data show CDR1 as SQVTM and CDR2 as ANQGSEA. The DNA for the CDR3 is TGCAGCGTGGCCGGGACAGGGGCCCTGAACACTGAAGCTTTCTTT. Its protein product is CSVAGTGALNTEAFF.

CDR3 coding DNA: TGTGCCTGGAGTGTAATCGACGAGCAGTACTTC. Its protein product is CAWSVIDEQYF. The chain combines TRBV30 with TRBJ2-7; D is unclear. V was pared by 0 bases and J by 5 bases, with 5 bases between. Germline CDR1 and CDR2: GTSNPN and SVGIG (reference sequence). The CDR3 is made up of 11 amino acids. Combining the CDR3 with reference TRBV30 and TRBJ2-7 gives the whole variable domain SQTIHQWPATLVQPVGSPLSLECTVEGTSNPNLYWYRQAAGRGLQLLFYSVGIGQISSEVPQNLSASRPQDRQFILSSKKLLLSDSGFYLCAWSVIDEQYFGPGTRLTVT.

The V gene is TRBV14, the J gene TRBJ2-3; the D is unclear. Germline loops: CDR1 SGHDN, CDR2 FVKESK. The CDR3 has 12 amino acids. Trimming shortened V by 3 bases and J by 4 bases, and 5 bases separated the two germline ends. CDR3 region: CASSHYADTQYF. CDR3 DNA sequence: TGTGCCAGCAGCCACTACGCAGATACGCAGTATTTT. Together with reference TRBV14 and TRBJ2-3, the CDR3 gives the full variable domain: EAGVTQFPSHSVIEKGQTVTLRCDPISGHDNLYWYRRVMGKEIKFLLHFVKESKQDESGMPNNRFLAERTGGTYSTLKVQPAELEDSGVYFCASSHYADTQYFGPGTRLTVL.

V is TRBV27 and J is TRBJ2-2; TRBD2 matches 7 bases. With 7 bases clipped from V and 5 bases from J, the junction kept 7 bases outside the gene matches. Germline V gene sequence: CDR1 MNHEY, CDR2 SMNVEV (reference sequence). The CDR3 has 14 amino acids. CDR3: CASTGGSGTGELFF. Here the CDR3 DNA reads TGTGCCAGCACGGGCGGGAGTGGGACCGGGGAGCTGTTTTTT.

The chain recombines TRBV5-1 with TRBJ2-1; perhaps TRBD2 as D (7 bases). The CDR3 runs 18 residues. V was shortened by 3 bases and J by 4 bases, with 23 bases between the two germline ends. In germline, CDR1 is SGHRS, CDR2 YFSETQ. CDR3 loop: CASSYPLVGAAGYNEQFF. The DNA for the CDR3 is TGCGCCAGCAGCTACCCCTTAGTGGGGGCAGCGGGGTACAATGAGCAGTTCTTC.

This chain uses TRBV18 with TRBJ2-1, with 11 nucleotides matching TRBD2. This CDR3 region has 18 residues. Trimming removed 0 bases from V and 4 bases from J; junction bases left unmatched: 8. The germline V gene encodes CDR1 KGHSH and CDR2 LQKENI. This chain's CDR3 is CASSPPRLAGHIYNEQFF. CDR3 sequence (DNA): TGTGCCAGCTCACCACCCCGACTAGCGGGACACATATACAATGAGCAGTTCTTC.

This chain connects TRBV24-1 to TRBJ2-5, with 7 positions matching TRBD1. Germline CDR1 KGHDR, CDR2 SFDVKD. Trimming cost V 1 base and J 4 bases; bases outside gene matches: 8. The CDR3 totals 16 residues. The CDR3 spells CATSDLRATGRETQYF. CDR3 DNA: TGTGCCACCAGTGATTTACGGGCGACAGGGAGAGAGACCCAGTACTTC.

V is TRBV5-4 and J is TRBJ1-5; unclear D gene. CDR1 is SGHNT and CDR2 is YYREEE in the germline V gene (reference sequence). V was pared by 0 bases and J by 5 bases, with 9 bases between. The CDR3 is made up of 14 amino acids. The CDR3: CASSLGGSDQPQHF. In DNA, the CDR3 is TGTGCCAGCAGCTTGGGAGGTTCGGATCAGCCCCAGCATTTT.

The V and J genes are TRBV11-2 and TRBJ2-7; weak D call: TRBD1 (6 bases). Germline-derived CDR1 and CDR2 are SGHAT and FQNNGV. Deletions cut 1 base from V and 4 bases from J, with 17 bases between. The CDR3 loop spans 16 amino acids. The chain's CDR3 is CASSLALQGKPYEQYF. The CDR3 coding sequence is TGTGCCAGCAGCTTAGCCCTGCAGGGGAAACCTTACGAGCAGTACTTC.

The chain employs TRBV4-3 and TRBJ1-6, with D possibly matching TRBD1 (6 bases). Trimming pared 1 base from V and 5 bases from J, leaving 12 bases between. This CDR3 has 16 amino acids. The germline gives CDR1 LGHNA, CDR2 YSLEER. CDR3 bases: TGCGCCAGCAGCCAAGTTGGACAGATGAATAATTCACCCCTCCACTTT. Translation: CASSQVGQMNNSPLHF.